The 19 T cell receptor beta chains listed next were all sequenced from one sample in a study of blood T cell repertoires in COVID-19. Sequencing was performed with immunoSEQ multiplex PCR; in TCRdb, only in-frame clones are kept and a portion is missing. This sample has fewer than 300,000 clones, with 90% to 95% found just once. The sequenced sample consisted of peripheral blood. Receptors were obtained from a woman aged 25 to 39 with COVID-19, enrolled during active disease.

The chain has TRBV6-6 and TRBJ2-7; TRBD1 aligns across 9 bases. After removal of 0 bases from V and 9 bases from J, the junction contained 9 bases not matched to a gene. CDR1 MNHNY and CDR2 SVGAGI come from the germline V gene (reference sequence). The CDR3 runs 15 residues. This CDR3 reads CASSYSGDRERGQYF. DNA for the CDR3: TGTGCCAGCAGTTACTCGGGGGACAGGGAGCGGGGGCAGTACTTC.

CDR3 coding DNA: TGTGCCAGCAGTTTATCCCGCAGCGGGAGGGCCTTTGGCGAGCAGTACTTC. It encodes CASSLSRSGRAFGEQYF. The V call is TRBV27, the J call TRBJ2-7; 10 bases agree with TRBD2. The CDR3 consists of 17 residues. Losses at the gene ends were 0 bases for V and 6 bases for J; bases not matched to a gene: 11. Germline V gene data show CDR1 as MNHEY and CDR2 as SMNVEV (reference sequence).

This chain links TRBV9 with TRBJ2-5; tentatively, D is TRBD2 (6 bases). This CDR3 contains 14 residues. CDR1 and CDR2 from the germline V gene are SGDLS and YYNGEE. Trimming pared 0 bases from V and 5 bases from J, leaving 11 bases between. The CDR3 region has the DNA TGTGCCAGCAGCGTAGCGGGAGTCCGGGAGACCCAGTACTTC. It yields the protein CASSVAGVRETQYF. The variable domain in full, with the rest retrieved from reference TRBV9 and TRBJ2-5, is DSGVTQTPKHLITATGQRVTLRCSPRSGDLSVYWYQQSLDQGLQFLIQYYNGEERAKGNILERFSAQQFPDLHSELNLSSLELGDSALYFCASSVAGVRETQYFGPGTRLLVL.

The J gene is TRBJ1-6, the V gene TRBV28; no firm D call. The CDR3 is 16 residues long. Germline V lookup: CDR1 MDHEN, CDR2 SYDVKM. Between the trimmed V and J ends, which lost 4 bases and 0 bases, there was a span of 10 bases. The CDR3: CASSSSGSSYNSPLHF. The CDR3 nucleotides are TGTGCCAGCAGTTCCTCTGGGAGCTCCTATAATTCACCCCTCCACTTT.

The chain carries TRBV25-1 and TRBJ2-1, with TRBD1 matching 10 bases. In germline, CDR1 is MGHDK, CDR2 SYGVNS. The CDR3 runs to 13 residues. Trimming took 8 bases from V and 9 from J; bases not matched to a gene: 7. This CDR3 reads CASRDRGVGEQFF. CDR3 nucleotide sequence: TGTGCCAGCCGGGACAGGGGTGTCGGTGAGCAGTTCTTC.

The rearrangement joins TRBV2 to TRBJ2-1; D might be TRBD1 (5 bases). The V end was cut by 9 bases, the J end by 8 bases, with 17 bases between. The CDR3 consists of 13 residues. Germline V gene data show CDR1 as SNHLY and CDR2 as FYNNEI. In DNA form, the CDR3 reads TGTGCCAGTGCTATGGGGCCCGGCCATGAGCAGTTCTTC. Protein sequence: CASAMGPGHEQFF.

This clone was recorded only once. The chain carries TRBV18 and TRBJ1-1; maybe TRBD1 (6 bases). CDR3 length: 13 residues. CDR1 is KGHSH and CDR2 is LQKENI in the germline V gene. V was trimmed by 10 bases and J by 7 bases, leaving 19 bases between them. The CDR3 region is CATVGGGDNEAFF. The CDR3, as DNA: TGTGCCACGGTCGGTGGGGGGGACAATGAAGCTTTCTTT.

This chain links TRBV19 with TRBJ2-5; 13 positions agree with TRBD2. The CDR3 extends over 16 amino acids. The germline V gene has CDR1 LNHDA and CDR2 SQIVND (reference sequence). V lost 7 bases and J lost 5; bases outside the gene matches: 10. The DNA of the CDR3 is TGTGCCAGTACCCAGGGAGGACTAGCGGGAGTTGAGACCCAGTACTTC. It translates to CASTQGGLAGVETQYF.

The chain recombines TRBV6-1 with TRBJ2-2; 12 bases map to TRBD2. Losses at the gene ends were 2 bases for V and 7 bases for J; bases not matched to a gene: 5. Germline values: CDR1 MNHNS, CDR2 SASEGT. This CDR3 has 16 amino acids. The CDR3 bases are TGTGCCAGCAGTGAAAGACTAGCGGGAGAAAACGGGGAGCTGTTTTTT. Protein product: CASSERLAGENGELFF.

In its sample, this clone was seen once. CDR3 nucleotide sequence: TGTGCCAGCAGCCAAGGGGCAGGGGACAACGAGCAGTACTTC. This translates into CASSQGAGDNEQYF. The genes are TRBV3-1 (or the pseudogene TRBV3-2) and TRBJ2-7; TRBD1 might be the D (6 bases). V lost 1 base and J lost 5, with 12 bases in between. Germline V gene sequence: CDR1 LGHDT, CDR2 YNNKEL (reference sequence). The CDR3 length is 14 residues.

J is TRBJ2-4 and V is TRBV28; 8 nucleotides match TRBD1. The CDR3 has 15 residues. With V trimmed by 1 base and J by 7 bases, 6 bases remained unmatched. Germline values: CDR1 MDHEN, CDR2 SYDVKM. CDR3 nucleotide sequence: TGTGCCAGCAGTTTATATGGCCAGGGGGCGAACATTCAGTACTTC. Its translation is CASSLYGQGANIQYF.

V usage is TRBV6-5 and J usage is TRBJ2-1; 8 bases are shared with TRBD1. The CDR3 totals 15 residues. Germline V CDR1 and CDR2: MNHEY, SVGAGI. J was trimmed by 2 bases and V by 5 bases; bases with no gene match: 5. Here the CDR3 reads CASSLDRAAYNEQFF. CDR3 in DNA: TGTGCCAGCAGTCTGGACAGGGCGGCCTACAATGAGCAGTTCTTC.

The chain has TRBV7-8 and TRBJ2-7, with 11 bases aligning to TRBD2. Trimming took 5 bases from V and 0 from J; bases not matched to a gene: 24. The CDR3 extends over 22 amino acids. Looked up from germline, CDR1 is SGHVS and CDR2 is FQNEAQ. CDR3 bases: TGTGCCAGCAGCCGAAGGACGTCGGTTGGAGATAGCGGGAGGGGGAGCTCCTACGAGCAGTACTTC. It encodes CASSRRTSVGDSGRGSSYEQYF.

This chain uses TRBV19 with TRBJ1-6; 10 nucleotides align to TRBD1. The germline gives CDR1 LNHDA, CDR2 SQIVND (reference sequence). V was pared by 6 bases and J by 14 bases, with 7 bases of the junction left unmatched. This CDR3 has 13 residues. This CDR3 is CASRPGQGRSLHF. The CDR3 nucleotides read TGTGCCAGTAGGCCGGGACAGGGGCGATCCCTCCACTTT.

The sample holds a few counts of this clone. V usage is TRBV7-6 and J usage is TRBJ2-1; D possibly corresponds to TRBD2 (7 bases). The CDR3 covers 16 residues. From germline, CDR1 is SGHVS and CDR2 FNYEAQ. V lost 4 bases, J lost 0 bases, and 13 bases lay in between. The CDR3 sequence: CASSSGGGSSYNEQFF. The CDR3 DNA follows: TGTGCCAGCAGCTCCGGGGGCGGGAGCTCCTACAATGAGCAGTTCTTC. Using reference TRBV7-6 and TRBJ2-1 for the parts outside the CDR3, the full variable domain is GAGVSQSPRYKVTKRGQDVALRCDPISGHVSLYWYRQALGQGPEFLTYFNYEAQQDKSGLPNDRFSAERPEGSISTLTIQRTEQRDSAMYRCASSSGGGSSYNEQFFGPGTRLTVL.

The chain links TRBV27 to TRBJ2-1; tentatively, D is TRBD2 (6 bases). Per the germline V gene, CDR1 is MNHEY and CDR2 is SMNVEV (reference sequence). The CDR3 consists of 15 residues. V was clipped by 4 bases and J by 7 bases, with 17 bases between them. The CDR3 region has the DNA TGTGCCAGCAGTTCGTACGCCGGGGCGGGGAATGAGCAGTTCTTC. Encoded protein: CASSSYAGAGNEQFF.

The chain carries TRBV24-1 and TRBJ2-3, with D perhaps TRBD2 (5 bases). CDR1 is KGHDR and CDR2 is SFDVKD in the germline V gene. The CDR3 runs to 14 residues. Trimming left V 6 bases short and J 3 bases short, with 12 bases between. The CDR3 DNA reads TGTGCCACCAGTAGCGGCCAGCGTACAGATACGCAGTATTTT. This encodes CATSSGQRTDTQYF.

This clone was observed once. V and J are TRBV4-1 and TRBJ2-3, with TRBD2 identical over 12 bases. The V and J ends lost 2 bases and 0 bases, in that order; junction bases with no gene match: 3. This CDR3 contains 17 residues. The germline V gene has CDR1 MGHRA and CDR2 YSYEKL. CDR3 in DNA: TGCGCCAGCAGCCAACTCGGACTAGCGGGGAGCACAGATACGCAGTATTTT. Translation: CASSQLGLAGSTDTQYF.

V is TRBV29-1 and J is TRBJ1-4; no clear D gene. The CDR3 runs 12 residues. CDR1 and CDR2 from the germline V gene are SQVTM and ANQGSEA. V lost 4 bases, J lost 10 bases, and 13 bases lay in between. The chain's CDR3 is CSVGSGMGKLFF. The CDR3 DNA is TGCAGCGTTGGATCGGGAATGGGAAAACTGTTTTTT.